The 7 T cell receptor beta chains in this list originate from one sample, sequenced in a study of T cell changes during pregnancy in multiple sclerosis. Some clones are missing from TCRdb's copy, which holds only in-frame ones; the method was immunoSEQ multiplex PCR. The data show about 110,000 clones, approximately 90% seen once. Sample: peripheral blood, taken after pregnancy. These receptors came from a female donor with multiple sclerosis, enrolled in a pregnancy study.

The chain recombines TRBV5-4 with TRBJ1-1, with D maybe TRBD1 (6 bases). CDR1 SGHNT and CDR2 YYREEE come from the germline V gene (reference sequence). V lost 5 bases, J lost 5 bases, and 16 bases lay in between. The CDR3 has 14 residues. CDR3 DNA: TGTGCCAGCAGTCGACAGGCCTGGGGGACTGAAGCTTTCTTT. Its translation is CASSRQAWGTEAFF.

The chain couples TRBV6-5 to TRBJ2-7; maybe TRBD2 (5 bases). With 6 bases removed from V and 3 bases from J, the gap between germline ends came to 6 bases. The germline CDR1 and CDR2 sequences are MNHEY and SVGAGI. The CDR3 covers 11 residues. The CDR3: CASRAGYEQYF. For the CDR3, the DNA is TGTGCCAGCAGGGCGGGCTACGAGCAGTACTTC.

The chain has TRBV28 and TRBJ1-3, with D tentatively TRBD1 (6 bases). The germline V gene has CDR1 MDHEN and CDR2 SYDVKM. This CDR3 comprises 14 residues. The V and J ends lost 3 bases and 5 bases respectively, with 11 bases between them. CDR3 residues: CASSLRGLRNTIYF. The DNA for the CDR3 is TGTGCCAGCAGTTTGCGGGGGCTCAGAAACACCATATATTTT.

A single count supports this clone. The CDR3, as DNA: TGTGCCTGGAGGGGGGGACTAGCGGGACGCACAGATACGCAGTATTTT. Translated, it gives CAWRGGLAGRTDTQYF. V usage is TRBV30 and J usage is TRBJ2-3, with 13 bases matching TRBD2. CDR3 length equals 16 residues. Trimming at V came to 3 bases and at J to 1 base, leaving 4 bases not matched to a gene. The germline gives CDR1 GTSNPN, CDR2 SVGIG (reference sequence).

The gene calls are TRBV9 and TRBJ2-3, with TRBD2 as a possible D gene (7 bases). V was cut by 4 bases and J by 3 bases, with 21 bases left in between. The germline V gene has CDR1 SGDLS and CDR2 YYNGEE. This CDR3 comprises 17 residues. CDR3 sequence reads: CASSPGYGGLVTDTQYF. In DNA form, the CDR3 reads TGTGCCAGCAGCCCCGGGTACGGGGGGCTTGTTACAGATACGCAGTATTTT.

The genes are TRBV4-1 and TRBJ1-2, with 9 bases fitting TRBD1. Trimming took 0 bases from V and 2 from J; bases not matched to a gene: 10. The CDR3 is made up of 18 amino acids. The V gene's germline CDR1 is MGHRA and CDR2 YSYEKL. In nucleotides, the CDR3 is TGCGCCAGCAGCCAAGAAGGCCCGGGACAGGGAGGCAACTATGGCTACACCTTC. Its translation: CASSQEGPGQGGNYGYTF.

The chain is built from TRBV5-1 and TRBJ2-7; 9 bases are shared with TRBD2. There are 17 residues in the CDR3. Germline V CDR1 and CDR2: SGHRS, YFSETQ. J gave up 6 bases and V 0 bases, and 13 bases lay outside the gene matches. CDR3 sequence (DNA): TGCGCCAGCAGCTTGGAAGGCGGGAGGGCCTCGGGGGGCGAGCAGTACTTC. Translating it yields CASSLEGGRASGGEQYF.